This is a list of T cell receptor beta chains from one sample in a study of response to subunit inactivated influenza vaccine. Each CDR3 protein is one row after TCRdb ran MiXCR on the RT-PCR reads. The repertoire has some 500,000 distinct CDR3 sequences, 13% of them found once; the top ten carry 10% to 15%. The sample here was PBMCs from blood, taken around seven weeks after vaccination. Receptor source: a man between 45 and 60 years old who received an inactivated influenza vaccine. CDR3s include the opening cysteine and the closing phenylalanine or tryptophan. The order of the fields is V gene, clone size, CDR3 protein. Clone sizes are given selectively: once, few, many, or a class where the clone is expanded.

TRBV21-1,few,CASSKEEEPRYTF
TRBV5-1,-,CASSLAGQNYNEQFF
TRBV6-5,few,CASSYTAGTGETQYF
TRBV30,-,CAWSVAAGYNSPLHF
TRBV7-3,-,CASSPGDREHDEQFF
TRBV7-2,few,CASSDIRDRAPNTIYF
TRBV28,-,CASSLLYTKGTGELFF
TRBV12-3/TRBV12-4,-,CASSPYDRPSYNEQFF
TRBV20-1,few,CSASPGSDTEAFF
TRBV2,few,CASSVADRGPYEQYF
TRBV7-9,-,CASSPDRVRSTEAFF
TRBV19,-,CASRLAGVYQLDEQFF
TRBV2,few,CASSEQGTGNQPQHF
TRBV13,few,CASSAGTSGIFANTGELFF
TRBV5-6,few,CASSLRDRDKQPQHF
TRBV7-6,-,CASGLGWASGRASETQYF
TRBV4-3,-,CASSQRLAGDPHEQFF
TRBV11-2,few,CASSSPRTSGTSYNEQFF
TRBV20-1,-,CSVAQGSNQPQHF
TRBV12-3/TRBV12-4,few,CASRGLAGGYTDTQYF
TRBV12-3/TRBV12-4,many,CASSLQGPVSALHF
TRBV29-1,few,CSVVSGSFYNEQFF
TRBV6-1,-,CARFIDFNEKLFF
TRBV7-9,few,CASSPSLGPLQETQYF
TRBV5-1,-,CASKRPHGGVTDTQYF
TRBV25-1,few,CASRLGETQYF
TRBV29-1,-,CSVEDRFETDTQYF
TRBV5-5,-,CASSSPGDTEAFF
TRBV12-3/TRBV12-4,-,CASRSRTGKGETQYF
TRBV6-1,few,CASSRSRQGGMNTEAFF
TRBV6-2/TRBV6-3,-,CASTQRNRGYTGELFF
TRBV29-1,few,CSVDRGPGELFF
TRBV10-3,many,CAIRGQGDEKLFF
TRBV6-1,-,CASREGTFNSPLHF
TRBV12-3/TRBV12-4,many,CASSLGSVSYEQYF
TRBV6-5,-,CASSSTGPKGGYTF
TRBV10-3,many,CAIQGQGAYEQYF
TRBV18,few,CASSPGQGDRSPLHF
TRBV27,-,CASSLSRGGTDTQYF
TRBV2,-,CASTVGGLYEQYF
TRBV7-9,-,CASSPPTGRTYEQYF
TRBV12-3/TRBV12-4,-,CASSPGDRDSGELFF
TRBV6-5,few,CASSYWTGGSYEQYF
TRBV20-1,few,CSAGPGGRRKETQYF
TRBV4-3,-,CASSQDESGTALKGGELFF
TRBV5-1,few,CASSSRGGNNGYTF
TRBV11-2,few,CASSLAQGTYEQYF
TRBV30,-,CAWSVVVGEQYF
TRBV20-1,few,CSARPRGGPDTQYF
TRBV6-6,few,CASRRREETQYF
TRBV20-1,-,CSADSTDNYGYTF
TRBV3-1,few,CAGGTGRQKETQYF
TRBV20-1,many,CSARGQGDYQPQHF
TRBV6-1,few,CASHAAGRGNTEAFF
TRBV20-1,-,CSAREGDTQYF